This record concerns one T cell receptor (beta chain) sequence. Its specificity is not known. CDR1 is SGHTA, CDR2 FQGNSA, per germline. The CDR3 is 17 residues long. The J segment lost 5 bases and the V segment lost 5 bases, leaving 12 bases of the junction unmatched. In TCRdb, the 5' RACE reads were re-called with MiXCR into one record per CDR3 protein. The table shows some 300,000 distinct CDR3 sequences, with just under 20% occurring only once. The record originates from a study of T-cell memory formation after mild COVID-19. Study-level findings and limits: Pre-infection memory showed some responding clones, and this suggested that cross-reactive memory joined.

What was sequenced was PBMCs or a T cell subset sorted from them (not recorded which). V gene TRBV7-2 combines with J gene TRBJ2-5, with 12 bases identical to TRBD2. The receptor was isolated from a man between 18 and 29 years old who had mild COVID-19 (a few samples of this study predate the infection). Cell type and time point are not known. In nucleotides, the CDR3 is TGTGCCAGCAGCCGCCTTAGTGGACTAGCGGGGTCGGAGACCCAGTACTTC. Its translation is CASSRLSGLAGSETQYF.